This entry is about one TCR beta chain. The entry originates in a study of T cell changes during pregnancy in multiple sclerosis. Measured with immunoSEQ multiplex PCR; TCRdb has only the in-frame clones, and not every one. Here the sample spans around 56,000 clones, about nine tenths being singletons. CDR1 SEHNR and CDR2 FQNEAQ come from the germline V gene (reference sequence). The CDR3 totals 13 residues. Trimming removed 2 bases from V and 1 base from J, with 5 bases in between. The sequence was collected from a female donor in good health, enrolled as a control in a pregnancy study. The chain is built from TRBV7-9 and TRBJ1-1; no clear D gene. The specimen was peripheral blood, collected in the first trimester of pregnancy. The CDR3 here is CASSLIGNTEAFF. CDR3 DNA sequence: TGTGCCAGCAGCTTAATCGGGAACACTGAAGCTTTCTTT.